This TCR beta chain was recovered during a study of regulatory T cells in long-lasting Graves disease (dated by TCRdb to about 2021). About the full investigation: Persistent Graves' disease was defined as persistently positive TSH receptor autoantibodies together with antithyroid drug treatment for over 5 years. The study was conducted in China and was registered as a clinical trial. A total of about 35 samples underwent TCR sequencing, from around 13 patients with persistent Graves' disease and 20 patients with newly diagnosed Graves' disease. Patients with persistent Graves' disease were compared with patients with newly diagnosed Graves' disease using TCR sequencing and RNA sequencing of peripheral blood. In the clinical cohort, patients with persistent Graves' disease had used antithyroid drugs for an average of roughly ten years.

Remarks on this clonotype: It has no known antigen specificity. The input lacks base qualities; no much larger clone sits a single base away.

Libraries came from multiplex PCR. Instrument used: Illumina HiSeq 4000. iRepertoire HTBI primers and Arm-PCR amplification of CDR3 regions were used to construct TCR beta libraries. Before sequencing, the PCR products went through gel purification. Regarding the original processing steps: A total of under 80 TRBV and under 15 TRBJ segments were identified across samples and were used for gene usage analysis of CDR3 amino acid clonotypes. COPE and FqMerger were used to merge filtered high-quality paired reads into contigs. BLAST was used to align contigs to IMGT TRBV, TRBD and TRBJ reference genes, and CDR3 was defined according to IMGT. Any clonotype with a frequency above 0.1% was counted as a highly expanded clone. Shannon entropy served as the measure of repertoire diversity, while the Gini coefficient captured V-J evenness. Public clonotypes were defined as clonotypes shared by more than one individual. The public reads were run again by TCRdb, first through fastp at Q25 and then through MiXCR, and only productive beta chains were kept. Each CDR3 protein appears once, grouped with its most common genes and DNA. TCRdb's processing, not the authors', yielded these V and J calls. This sample has around 460,000 distinct CDR3 sequences in its table, and about a fifth of those were observed once. The top ten clones comprise roughly 7% of the sample.

The time point label, as the study defines it: persistent/refractory GD, antithyroid drugs over 5 years with positive TRAb. RNA was extracted from PBMCs in TRIzol for both TCR sequencing and RNA sequencing. The diagnosis of Graves' disease was made according to American Thyroid Association guidelines. Patients were recruited from an endocrinology department in Xi'an, China. Each patient gave around 9 milliliters of peripheral blood, collected in an EDTA anticoagulant tube. Ficoll Paque Plus density gradient separation was used to isolate PBMCs, and no further T cell sorting was done. RNA quality was checked with an Agilent 2100 Bioanalyzer and agarose gel, and concentration with a NanoDrop 2000. What the study reported, not specific to this receptor: Only peripheral blood was studied, because thyroid tissue, the primary lesion, was inaccessible. Persistent patients shared more public clonotypes among themselves (under 3,000) than newly diagnosed patients did (about 970). Persistent Graves' disease patients showed lower TCR Shannon entropy and fewer highly expanded clones than newly diagnosed patients, suggesting clonal expansion. Sequencing and analysis were limited to the TCR beta chain. Persistent disease showed preferential use of TRBV28, TRBJ1-2 and TRBJ2-5, whereas newly diagnosed disease favored TRBV20-1 and TRBJ2-1. As a limitation, the authors acknowledged that the small sample size may reduce accuracy.

CDR3 length: 16 amino acids, cysteine to phenylalanine. The sequence is cut down to CDR3 DNA, 48 bases in frame from base 1. V ends up 5 bases short and J 8 bases short, with an unmatched junction base count of 14. CDR1 and CDR2 are drawn from the germline V gene: SGHAT, FQNNGV. Material: peripheral blood mononuclear cells (PBMCs), obtained when the disease was refractory, from a patient treated with antithyroid drugs. The TCR sequence derives from a female donor with Graves disease. The rearrangement combines TRBV11-2 with TRBJ2-1, with 8 central nucleotides matching TRBD2. The CDR3 region has the sequence CASSAIAGPRLDEQFF. The nucleotide sequence is given as TGTGCCAGCAGCGCTATAGCGGGACCTCGGCTCGATGAGCAGTTCTTC.